The clone carrying this TCR beta chain was seen at least ten times. Its antigen remains unidentified. The data were obtained in a study of T-cell reconstitution after alpha-beta-depleted transplantation in children. General study points: Newly generated T cells supplied most T-cell counts and diversity one year post-transplant. Reportedly, roughly two months post-transplant, alpha-beta T cells arose from several hundred expanded graft clones.

Molecular barcoding with unique molecular identifiers was used for the TCRbeta library. TCRdb independently ran MiXCR on the PCR reads; one entry per CDR3 protein. This sample has 90,000 to 130,000 distinct CDR3 sequences; 5% to 7% occur once, and the top ten carry approximately 23%. Trimming left V 5 bases short and J 7 bases short, with 11 bases between. Germline assignment: CDR1 MNHNY and CDR2 SVGAGI (reference sequence). This CDR3 is 12 amino acids long. The sequence derives from a male patient between 2 and 10 years old who had a stem cell transplant for acute lymphoblastic leukemia, so the T cells may come from the graft donor. This chain links TRBV6-6 with TRBJ1-2; maybe TRBD1 (6 bases). Sequenced material: PBMCs, mostly from graft donor cells, taken 360 days after TCRalphabeta/CD19-depleted stem cell transplant. The CDR3 sequence: CASSQDSSGYTF. The CDR3 DNA sequence: TGTGCCAGCAGTCAGGACAGTTCTGGCTACACCTTC.